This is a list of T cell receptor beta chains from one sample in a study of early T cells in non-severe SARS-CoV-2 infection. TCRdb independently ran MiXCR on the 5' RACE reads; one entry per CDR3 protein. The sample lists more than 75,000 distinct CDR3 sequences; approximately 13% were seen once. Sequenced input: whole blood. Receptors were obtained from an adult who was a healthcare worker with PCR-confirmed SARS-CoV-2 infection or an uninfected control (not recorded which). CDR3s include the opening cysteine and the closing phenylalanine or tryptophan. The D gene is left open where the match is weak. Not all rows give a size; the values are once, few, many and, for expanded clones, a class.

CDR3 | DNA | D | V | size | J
CASSLKSSYNEQFF | TGTGCCAGCAGCCTCAAGTCCTCCTACAATGAGCAGTTCTTC | - | TRBV12-3/TRBV12-4 | - | TRBJ2-1
CASSPRETPYGEQFF | TGTGCCAGCAGCCCCAGAGAGACCCCTTACGGTGAGCAGTTCTTC | - | TRBV3-1 | few | TRBJ2-1
CASSFLAGAETQYF | TGTGCCAGCAGCTTCCTAGCGGGGGCCGAGACCCAGTACTTC | TRBD2 | TRBV11-2 | many | TRBJ2-5
CASSLVGGNEQFF | TGTGCCAGCAGCTTAGTGGGAGGCAATGAGCAGTTCTTC | - | TRBV7-9 | many | TRBJ2-1
CASSPDWATYNEQFF | TGTGCCAGCAGTCCTGACTGGGCCACCTACAATGAGCAGTTCTTC | - | TRBV6-4 | few | TRBJ2-1
CASGLPDPNTEAFF | TGTGCTAGTGGTTTGCCCGATCCTAACACTGAAGCTTTCTTT | - | TRBV12-5 | - | TRBJ1-1
CSVAGILNTEAFF | TGCAGCGTTGCAGGGATATTGAACACTGAAGCTTTCTTT | - | TRBV29-1 | many | TRBJ1-1
CASSQDSGLAGVSFLDEQYF | TGCGCCAGCAGCCAAGATTCGGGACTAGCGGGGGTCTCCTTCCTAGACGAGCAGTACTTC | TRBD2 | TRBV4-1 | many | TRBJ2-7
CASSFDPGQGILSNTEAFF | TGCGCCAGCAGCTTCGATCCTGGACAGGGGATACTTTCGAACACTGAAGCTTTCTTT | TRBD1 | TRBV5-1 | many | TRBJ1-1
CASSSLLAGGRDTQYF | TGTGCCAGCAGCTCTCTACTAGCGGGGGGGCGAGATACGCAGTATTTT | TRBD2 | TRBV11-2 | - | TRBJ2-3
CASSFQGGPTGDTQYF | TGCGCCAGCAGCTTCCAGGGCGGCCCAACGGGAGATACGCAGTATTTT | - | TRBV5-1 | - | TRBJ2-3
CASSLRWESATDTQYF | TGTGCCAGCAGCTTAAGGTGGGAGAGCGCCACAGATACGCAGTATTTT | - | TRBV7-9 | few | TRBJ2-3
CATSRVAGSQPQHF | TGTGCCACCAGCAGAGTGGCAGGGTCTCAGCCCCAGCATTTT | - | TRBV15 | - | TRBJ1-5
CASSERGDRVDEQYF | TGTGCCAGCAGCGAGAGGGGGGACAGGGTCGACGAGCAGTACTTC | TRBD1 | TRBV9 | few | TRBJ2-7
CASSRRTGPNSPLHF | TGTGCCAGCAGCCGTCGGACGGGGCCGAATTCACCCCTCCACTTT | - | TRBV16 | few | TRBJ1-6
CASSPTLAGGNNEQFF | TGTGCCAGCAGCCCGACCCTAGCGGGAGGAAACAATGAGCAGTTCTTC | TRBD2 | TRBV7-3 | - | TRBJ2-1
CASSPRTQGLDNEQFF | TGTGCCAGCTCACCTCGGACGCAGGGCCTAGACAATGAGCAGTTCTTC | - | TRBV18 | - | TRBJ2-1
CASSHATWTANYGYTF | TGTGCCAGCAGCCATGCTACATGGACGGCGAACTATGGCTACACCTTC | - | TRBV3-1 | - | TRBJ1-2
CASSLSVTGGYTF | TGCGCCAGCAGCTTGTCTGTGACAGGAGGCTACACCTTC | - | TRBV5-1 | - | TRBJ1-2
CSAPDRGNYGYTF | TGCAGTGCCCCGGACAGGGGGAACTATGGCTACACCTTC | TRBD1 | TRBV20-1 | few | TRBJ1-2
CASSYGTGAYEQYF | TGTGCCAGCAGCTACGGGACAGGGGCCTACGAGCAGTACTTC | TRBD1 | TRBV6-6 | - | TRBJ2-7
CASSLQQGQNTEAFF | TGTGCCAGCAGCCTCCAGCAGGGCCAGAACACTGAAGCTTTCTTT | - | TRBV7-3 | - | TRBJ1-1
CASSLDRGTGFF | TGTGCCAGCAGCTTAGATCGGGGGACAGGGTTCTTC | TRBD1 | TRBV11-2 | - | TRBJ2-5
CASRSDVVNTEAFF | TGTGCCAGCAGGTCGGACGTTGTGAACACTGAAGCTTTCTTT | - | TRBV25-1 | many | TRBJ1-1
CASSPQPTSSAEQYF | TGTGCCAGCTCACCGCAACCCACAAGTAGCGCCGAGCAGTACTTC | - | TRBV18 | few | TRBJ2-7
CASSEAGLAGEGQFF | TGTGCCAGCAGTGAAGCGGGACTAGCGGGAGAAGGGCAGTTCTTC | TRBD2 | TRBV6-1 | - | TRBJ2-1
CSGYKRGSTDTQYF | TGCAGCGGGTACAAGCGGGGTAGCACAGATACGCAGTATTTT | TRBD2 | TRBV29-1 | - | TRBJ2-3
CAISESNSGGYEQFF | TGTGCCATCAGTGAGTCGAATAGCGGGGGATATGAGCAGTTCTTC | TRBD2 | TRBV10-3 | few | TRBJ2-1
CSARIGLAGSYEQYF | TGCAGTGCTAGAATTGGACTAGCGGGCTCCTACGAGCAGTACTTC | TRBD2 | TRBV20-1 | many | TRBJ2-7
CASSFPGTGDNEQFF | TGTGCCAGCAGCTTTCCCGGGACAGGAGACAATGAGCAGTTCTTC | TRBD1 | TRBV7-9 | - | TRBJ2-1
CASSLYSTSEAFF | TGCGCCAGCAGCTTATACTCGACATCTGAAGCTTTCTTT | - | TRBV5-1 | few | TRBJ1-1
CRGVLMNTEAFF | TGCAGGGGGGTCTTAATGAACACTGAAGCTTTCTTT | - | TRBV20-1 | - | TRBJ1-1
CSVILQGRKDTQYF | TGCAGCGTTATACTACAGGGTAGAAAAGATACGCAGTATTTT | - | TRBV29-1 | many | TRBJ2-3
CASSLDRGTVEQYF | TGCGCCAGCAGCTTGGACAGGGGGACTGTTGAGCAGTACTTC | TRBD1 | TRBV5-1 | - | TRBJ2-7
CSVDSGGESQPQHF | TGCAGCGTTGATTCGGGGGGCGAAAGTCAGCCCCAGCATTTT | - | TRBV29-1 | - | TRBJ1-5
CASRSGPYEQYF | TGTGCCAGCAGGTCGGGACCGTACGAGCAGTACTTC | - | TRBV28 | few | TRBJ2-7
CASSFTAADTQYF | TGTGCCAGCAGTTTTACGGCCGCAGATACGCAGTATTTT | - | TRBV27 | many | TRBJ2-3
CASSQQGTSENTIYF | TGTGCCAGCAGCCAGCAGGGTACCTCTGAAAACACCATATATTTT | - | TRBV7-9 | - | TRBJ1-3
CSVGWGETQYF | TGCAGCGTTGGATGGGGAGAGACCCAGTACTTC | - | TRBV29-1 | - | TRBJ2-5
CASSLPPWGGVNTGELFF | TGTGCCAGCAGTCTCCCCCCCTGGGGGGGCGTGAACACCGGGGAGCTGTTTTTT | - | TRBV27 | - | TRBJ2-2
CASSQGRSYEQYF | TGTGCCAGCAGCCAAGGGAGGTCCTACGAGCAGTACTTC | - | TRBV3-1 | - | TRBJ2-7
CASRRTGTIYEQYF | TGTGCCAGCAGAAGGACAGGAACGATCTACGAGCAGTACTTC | TRBD1 | TRBV6-5 | few | TRBJ2-7
CSARAGLAGGGRNEQFF | TGCAGTGCTAGAGCGGGACTAGCGGGAGGGGGTCGCAATGAGCAGTTCTTC | TRBD2 | TRBV20-1 | many | TRBJ2-1
CASSGNHIQYF | TGTGCCAGCAGTGGGAATCACATTCAGTACTTC | - | TRBV25-1 | many | TRBJ2-4
CASSQVSNEQFF | TGTGCCAGCAGTCAGGTTTCCAATGAGCAGTTCTTC | - | TRBV12-3/TRBV12-4 | few | TRBJ2-1
CSTLGVNTEAFF | TGCAGCACCCTGGGAGTGAACACTGAAGCTTTCTTT | - | TRBV29-1 | few | TRBJ1-1
CASSYKQAYSNQPQHF | TGTGCCAGCAGTTATAAACAGGCCTATAGCAATCAGCCCCAGCATTTT | - | TRBV6-6 | few | TRBJ1-5
CASSPGGFSEAFF | TGTGCCAGCTCACCGGGGGGCTTCTCCGAAGCTTTCTTT | - | TRBV18 | many | TRBJ1-1
CASSAGGRTNEKLFF | TGTGCCAGCAGTGCCGGGGGGCGTACTAATGAAAAACTGTTTTTT | - | TRBV28 | - | TRBJ1-4